This TCR beta chain was recovered during a study of T cell repertoires in cytomegalovirus infection. Study-wide context: Both CMV infection and a matching HLA type were indicated by public TCR beta signatures. The study's findings and limits: The ex vivo response was dominated by HLA-C-restricted CMV-specific TCR beta clonotypes. Based on cumulative public TCR beta family frequency, carriers of CMV plus the relevant HLA were identified.

This clonotype has more than one count but fewer than ten. Its antigen remains unidentified. TCRdb itself ran the reads through MiXCR, one entry per CDR3 protein. The sample holds 150,000 to 200,000 distinct CDR3 sequences, around 15% seen once. Germline loops: CDR1 LNHDA, CDR2 SQIVND (reference sequence). The CDR3 totals 14 residues. The ends were cut back, 1 base at V and 2 bases at J, with 9 bases in the middle. This TCR was recovered from a human donor in good health (CMV status not recorded). Some clones in this sample may be carry-over from other donors' samples. Material for sequencing was PBMCs. V usage is TRBV19 and J usage is TRBJ2-7; no firm D call. The CDR3, as DNA: TGTGCCAGTAGTATAGCGGGTGCAGCCTACGAGCAGTACTTC. Protein sequence: CASSIAGAAYEQYF.